This T cell receptor (beta chain) was recorded in a study of OX40 agonist ivuxolimab in advanced cancers. Clones were read by immunoSEQ multiplex PCR, and TCRdb kept only the in-frame ones, dropping some. The table has tens of thousands of clones, roughly four fifths seen once. Trimming cost V 4 bases and J 9 bases, with 16 bases left between them. The CDR3 length is 15 residues. From germline, CDR1 is LNHDA and CDR2 SQIVND (reference sequence). This specimen consisted of CD4+ or CD8+ T cells sorted from blood, obtained in a trial of the OX40 agonist ivuxolimab. This TCR was recovered from an adult with an advanced solid tumor such as melanoma, head and neck, liver or kidney cancer. The gene calls are TRBV19 and TRBJ1-6, with D perhaps TRBD1 (5 bases). DNA for the CDR3: TGTGCCAGTAGTAAGACAGAAACAAGTCGTTCACCCCTCCACTTT. It is translated as CASSKTETSRSPLHF. The whole variable domain, filled in from reference TRBV19 and TRBJ1-6, reads DGGITQSPKYLFRKEGQNVTLSCEQNLNHDAMYWYRQDPGQGLRLIYYSQIVNDFQKGDIAEGYSVSREKKESFPLTVTSAQKNPTAFYLCASSKTETSRSPLHFGNGTRLTVT.